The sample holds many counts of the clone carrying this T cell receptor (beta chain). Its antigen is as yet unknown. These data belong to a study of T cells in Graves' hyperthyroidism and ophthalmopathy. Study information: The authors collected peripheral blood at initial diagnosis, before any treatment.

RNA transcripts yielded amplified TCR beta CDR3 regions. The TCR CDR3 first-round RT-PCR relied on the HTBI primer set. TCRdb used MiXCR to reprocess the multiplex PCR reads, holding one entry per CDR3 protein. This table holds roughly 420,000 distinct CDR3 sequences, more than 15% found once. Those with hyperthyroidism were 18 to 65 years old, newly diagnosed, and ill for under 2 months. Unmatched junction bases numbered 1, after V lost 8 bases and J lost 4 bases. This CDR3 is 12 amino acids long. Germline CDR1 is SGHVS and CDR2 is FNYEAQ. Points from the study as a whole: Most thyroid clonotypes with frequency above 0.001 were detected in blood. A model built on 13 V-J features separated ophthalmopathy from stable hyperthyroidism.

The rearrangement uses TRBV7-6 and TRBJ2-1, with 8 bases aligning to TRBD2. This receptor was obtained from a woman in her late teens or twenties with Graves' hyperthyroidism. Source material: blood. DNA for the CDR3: TGTGCCAGCGGGACTAGTTACAATGAGCAGTTCTTC. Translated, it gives CASGTSYNEQFF.